The 22 T cell receptor beta chains in this list originate from one sample, sequenced in a study of Ad26.COV2.S vaccination and SARS-CoV-2 variants. Treatment of the sample: some 19 received Ad26.COV2.S at low or high dose, single or two shots; roughly five received placebo; per-sample allocation not given. The samples date from day 63 after the first vaccine or placebo injection. Profiling relied on immunoSEQ multiplex PCR, and the TCRdb table lists in-frame clones only, not all of them. The sample records about 390,000 clones, over 80% being singletons. The specimen comprised peripheral blood, sampled in a trial of Ad26.COV2.S vaccine versus placebo. The receptors derive from a person aged 18-65 years who received the Ad26.COV2.S COVID-19 vaccine or a placebo.

The chain combines TRBV6-5 with TRBJ1-6; no firm D call. V lost 6 bases to trimming and J lost 7 bases, with 10 bases between them. This CDR3 region has 13 residues. Per germline, CDR1 MNHEY and CDR2 SVGAGI. DNA of the CDR3: TGTGCCAGCAGCGTCTTGGGGAATTCACCCCTCCACTTT. Amino acids: CASSVLGNSPLHF.

This clone was counted a single time. The chain recombines TRBV6-5 with TRBJ1-2; D might be TRBD1 (6 bases). CDR3 length equals 14 residues. The germline V gene has CDR1 MNHEY and CDR2 SVGAGI. Trimming took off 4 bases at V and 8 bases at J, with 17 bases between the two ends. CDR3 sequence reads: CASSFEGTNLGYTF. CDR3 nucleotide sequence: TGTGCCAGCAGTTTCGAAGGGACAAATCTCGGCTACACCTTC.

The rearrangement uses TRBV5-6 and TRBJ1-1, with 8 bases that match TRBD1. CDR1 and CDR2 from the germline V gene are SGHDT and YYEEEE. This CDR3 contains 17 residues. Trimming cost V 4 bases and J 4 bases; bases outside gene matches: 15. CDR3 residues: CASSARLTGARVTEAFF. CDR3 bases: TGTGCCAGCAGCGCGCGATTGACAGGGGCGCGAGTCACTGAAGCTTTCTTT.

The genes are TRBV18 and TRBJ1-3, with D uncertain. Trimming stripped 2 bases from V and 0 bases from J, with 17 bases between. Per the germline V gene, CDR1 is KGHSH and CDR2 is LQKENI. This CDR3 contains 18 residues. The CDR3 DNA reads as TGTGCCAGCTCACCAGTGCGAAAAGGCCTGAGCTCTGGAAACACCATATATTTT. Its translation: CASSPVRKGLSSGNTIYF.

The J gene is TRBJ2-7, the V gene TRBV28; 15 nucleotides agree with TRBD2. CDR1 is MDHEN, CDR2 SYDVKM, per germline. With V trimmed by 5 bases and J by 3 bases, 11 bases remained unmatched. The CDR3 consists of 18 residues. CDR3: CASSASGLAGGQFYEQYF. As DNA, the CDR3 is TGTGCCAGCAGTGCTTCGGGACTAGCGGGGGGCCAGTTCTACGAGCAGTACTTC. Looking up the rest from reference TRBV28 and TRBJ2-7 gives the full variable domain: DVKVTQSSRYLVKRTGEKVFLECVQDMDHENMFWYRQDPGLGLRLIYFSYDVKMKEKGDIPEGYSVSREKKERFSLILESASTNQTSMYLCASSASGLAGGQFYEQYFGPGTRLTVT.

This clone was counted once. This chain uses TRBV7-2 with TRBJ2-7; a weak D match, TRBD2 (5 bases). This CDR3 spans 12 amino acids. Germline V CDR1 and CDR2: SGHTA, FQGNSA. Trimming shortened V by 3 bases and J by 11 bases, and 14 bases separated the two germline ends. CDR3 residues: CASSFESRGKYF. For the CDR3, the DNA is TGTGCCAGCAGCTTCGAGAGCAGAGGGAAGTACTTC. Drawing the rest from reference TRBV7-2 and TRBJ2-7, the complete variable domain is GAGVSQSPSNKVTEKGKDVELRCDPISGHTALYWYRQSLGQGLEFLIYFQGNSAPDKSGLPSDRFSAERTGGSVSTLTIQRTQQEDSAVYLCASSFESRGKYFGPGTRLTVT.

This chain uses TRBV30 with TRBJ1-4; 9 bases agree with TRBD1. From germline, CDR1 is GTSNPN and CDR2 SVGIG (reference sequence). The CDR3 has 14 residues. Trimming cost V 2 bases and J 6 bases; bases outside gene matches: 4. CDR3 residues: CAWSTGTGYEKLFF. In DNA, the CDR3 is TGTGCCTGGAGTACCGGGACAGGGTATGAAAAACTGTTTTTT.

With regard to this clone: The sample holds other DNA sequences that translate to the same CDR3. J is TRBJ2-7 and V is TRBV12-3 or TRBV12-4; 8 positions match TRBD1. This CDR3 is 12 amino acids long. V lost 6 bases, J lost 7 bases, and 5 bases stayed unmatched. CDR3: CASSYRGLEQYF. In DNA form, the CDR3 reads TGTGCCAGCAGCTACAGGGGGTTGGAGCAGTACTTC.

V is TRBV2 and J is TRBJ2-7; 10 bases are a match to TRBD2. Germline CDR1 and CDR2: SNHLY and FYNNEI. The V and J ends lost 3 bases and 2 bases, in that order; junction bases with no gene match: 4. The CDR3 is made up of 15 amino acids. Written as DNA, the CDR3 is TGTGCCAGCAGTGACTCTACTAGCGGGGCCTACGAGCAGTACTTC. Its protein is CASSDSTSGAYEQYF.

The chain is built from TRBV19 and TRBJ2-2; D uncertain. This CDR3 spans 12 amino acids. The V end lost 3 bases, the J end lost 6 bases, and 5 bases lay between the germline ends. CDR1 and CDR2 from the germline V gene are LNHDA and SQIVND (reference sequence). The CDR3 DNA sequence: TGTGCCAGTAGTATTATAGCCGGGGAGCTGTTTTTT. The encoded protein is CASSIIAGELFF.

The chain recombines TRBV6-2 or TRBV6-3 with TRBJ1-2; D gene ambiguous. V lost 2 bases and J lost 0, with 16 bases in between. Germline loops: CDR1 MNHEY, CDR2 SVGEGT. The CDR3 runs 17 residues. The DNA of the CDR3 is TGTGCCAGCAGTTACAAGGTTTTCCAGGTAGCTAACTATGGCTACACCTTC. Encoded protein: CASSYKVFQVANYGYTF.

The chain uses TRBV6-2 or TRBV6-3 and TRBJ1-2, with D maybe TRBD1 (5 bases). V was cut by 0 bases and J by 4 bases, with 12 bases left in between. Germline V gene sequence: CDR1 MNHEY, CDR2 SVGEGT. The CDR3 runs to 15 residues. The CDR3 region has the DNA TGTGCCAGCAGTTACTCGTCGGGGCTGGGCTATGGCTACACCTTC. Translating it yields CASSYSSGLGYGYTF.

The chain couples TRBV7-9 to TRBJ2-7; unclear D gene. The CDR3 runs 13 residues. V dropped 5 bases and J dropped 5 bases, with 13 bases sitting between them. CDR1 and CDR2 (germline): SEHNR, FQNEAQ (reference sequence). CDR3 in DNA: TGTGCCAGCAGCCTGTCTTTGAGCGACGAGCAGTACTTC. It specifies CASSLSLSDEQYF.

V gene TRBV3-1 (or the pseudogene TRBV3-2) combines with J gene TRBJ2-7; TRBD2 aligns across 7 bases. Germline V gene sequence: CDR1 LGHDT, CDR2 YNNKEL (reference sequence). There are 11 residues in the CDR3. Trimming at V came to 6 bases and at J to 11 bases, leaving 7 bases not matched to a gene. This CDR3 reads CASSSGGLEYF. DNA of the CDR3: TGTGCCAGCAGTTCGGGAGGCCTCGAGTACTTC.

The rearrangement joins TRBV5-8 to TRBJ2-3, with a weak D call TRBD1 (6 bases). The CDR3 has 14 residues. Deletions cut 4 bases from V and 8 bases from J, with 17 bases between. The germline gives CDR1 SGHTS, CDR2 YDEGEE. CDR3 DNA: TGTGCCAGCAGCCTGACAGGCACTTTTGGTACGCAGTATTTT. Encoded protein: CASSLTGTFGTQYF.

Only one count was recorded for this clone. J is TRBJ1-2 and V is TRBV30, with D perhaps matching TRBD1 (6 bases). Germline lookup yields CDR1 GTSNPN and CDR2 SVGIG (reference sequence). The CDR3 covers 14 residues. V was trimmed by 1 base and J by 9 bases, leaving 18 bases between them. The CDR3 DNA sequence: TGTGCCTGGAGTGGGATCGGACAGACGTTCCGCTACACCTTC. Translation gives CAWSGIGQTFRYTF.

This chain joins TRBV19 and TRBJ1-1; maybe TRBD1 (5 bases). V lost 5 bases and J 4 bases, leaving 17 bases between the germline ends. This CDR3 is built from 15 residues. Germline-derived CDR1 and CDR2 are LNHDA and SQIVND (reference sequence). The chain's CDR3 is CASSPHAGTGTEAFF. The CDR3 nucleotides read TGTGCCAGTAGTCCCCACGCCGGGACGGGCACTGAAGCTTTCTTT.

The V call is TRBV6-2 or TRBV6-3, the J call TRBJ1-2; TRBD1 might be the D (6 bases). This CDR3 region has 18 residues. V gave up 2 bases and J gave up 7 bases, with 26 bases separating them. Germline CDR1 and CDR2: MNHEY and SVGEGT. CDR3 sequence: CASSYPVRGGLASGGYTF. CDR3 nucleotide sequence: TGTGCCAGCAGTTACCCGGTCAGGGGCGGCTTGGCTTCGGGTGGCTACACCTTC.

This sequence joins TRBV7-9 and TRBJ1-2; TRBD1 matches at 8 bases. The CDR3 contains 15 residues. Germline lookup yields CDR1 SEHNR and CDR2 FQNEAQ (reference sequence). With 4 bases clipped from V and 3 bases from J, the junction kept 7 bases outside the gene matches. The CDR3 region has the DNA TGTGCCAGCAGCTCAAATACAGGGGGAGACTATGGCTACACCTTC. This codes for CASSSNTGGDYGYTF.

The V gene is TRBV5-4, the J gene TRBJ1-5; no clear D gene. This CDR3 has 15 amino acids. Germline V gene lookup returns CDR1 SGHNT and CDR2 YYREEE (reference sequence). V gave up 0 bases and J gave up 0 bases, with 7 bases separating them. The CDR3 nucleotides are TGTGCCAGCAGCTTGGGCGGCGATAGCAATCAGCCCCAGCATTTT. This codes for CASSLGGDSNQPQHF.

The rearrangement joins TRBV6-9 to TRBJ1-6; 10 bases match TRBD1. The germline CDR1 and CDR2 sequences are MNHGY and SVAAGI. Trimming removed 3 bases from V and 13 bases from J; junction bases left unmatched: 6. This CDR3 region has 14 residues. CDR3 in amino acids: CASSYGDRGSPLHF. As DNA, the CDR3 is TGTGCCAGCAGTTACGGGGACAGGGGTAGTCCCCTCCACTTT.

The chain employs TRBV6-2 or TRBV6-3 and TRBJ1-1; no clear D. V was pared by 6 bases and J by 5 bases, with 16 bases between. This CDR3 spans 14 amino acids. Germline V lookup: CDR1 MNHEY, CDR2 SVGEGT. CDR3 amino acids: CASSDYHSGTEAFF. The CDR3 nucleotides are TGTGCCAGCAGCGACTACCACAGCGGGACTGAAGCTTTCTTT.